These T cell receptor beta chains were read from a single sample in a study of blood T cells in healthy people across ages. TCRdb processed the 5' RACE reads anew with MiXCR; each CDR3 protein has one entry. The sample contains over a million distinct CDR3 sequences, 42% of which appear only once. The sample consisted of blood. The source of these receptors is a woman in her late teens or twenties in good health. Both conserved end residues are part of each CDR3. Fields, in order: D gene, V gene, J gene, clone size, CDR3 DNA, CDR3 protein. A D gene is named only where the DNA matches it firmly. Rows may omit the clone size; those that give it use once, few, many or a size class.

-	TRBV5-1	TRBJ2-1	few	TGCGCCAGCAGCTTGGGAGGGGACTCCGGTTACAATGAGCAGTTCTTC	CASSLGGDSGYNEQFF
-	TRBV6-5	TRBJ2-7	-	TGTGCCAGCATTGGAGGGGGCGACGAGCAGTACTTC	CASIGGGDEQYF
-	TRBV5-1	TRBJ2-3	-	TGCGCCAGCAGCTTGGGGGCCGCAGGGTCTAGCACAGATACGCAGTATTTT	CASSLGAAGSSTDTQYF
-	TRBV30	TRBJ2-7	once	TGTGCCTGGAGTCCCCAACAGGGCGAGCAGTACTTC	CAWSPQQGEQYF
-	TRBV10-3	TRBJ1-2	few	TGTGCCATCAGTGACCCCCGCGGGGGGATAGCTAACTATGGCTACACCTTC	CAISDPRGGIANYGYTF
-	TRBV10-3	TRBJ2-1	few	TGTGCCATCAGTGAGTCCGTCGAGCAGTTCTTC	CAISESVEQFF
TRBD2	TRBV9	TRBJ2-1	few	TGTGCCAGCAGCGTAGGTCTAGCGGGAGCGAGTGAGCAGTTCTTC	CASSVGLAGASEQFF
-	TRBV6-6	TRBJ2-1	-	TGTGCCAGCAGCCTCGGGATACGGGAAGGAGTTGAGCAGTTCTTC	CASSLGIREGVEQFF
-	TRBV6-1	TRBJ2-5	-	TGTGCAGGTAGTACTGGGCGGGAGACCCAGTACTTC	CAGSTGRETQYF
-	TRBV4-1	TRBJ1-4	few	TGCGCCAGCAGCCAAGATCCCCGAACAGGCCTTAATGAAAAACTGTTTTTT	CASSQDPRTGLNEKLFF
-	TRBV7-9	TRBJ2-1	few	TGTGCCAGCAGCCTCCGGGACAACACTGAGCAGTTCTTC	CASSLRDNTEQFF
-	TRBV2	TRBJ2-4	-	TGTGCCAGCAGTGAAGAGAAGAGGGCAGCCAAAAACATTCAGTACTTC	CASSEEKRAAKNIQYF
-	TRBV29-1	TRBJ1-1	-	TGCAGCGTTGGACAGCCCCTGAACACTGAAGCTTTCTTT	CSVGQPLNTEAFF
TRBD2	TRBV20-1	TRBJ2-1	-	TGCAGTGCTGGGACTAGCGGGGGGAACAATGAGCAGTTCTTC	CSAGTSGGNNEQFF
-	TRBV9	TRBJ2-7	few	TGTGCCAGCAGCGTAGGAGCAGGGCGAGACTCCTACGAGCAGTACTTC	CASSVGAGRDSYEQYF
-	TRBV11-2	TRBJ2-3	-	TGTGCCAGGCCGGGACATGCAAAGGATGCGCAGTATTTT	CARPGHAKDAQYF
TRBD2	TRBV3-1	TRBJ2-3	few	TGTGCCAGCAGCCAGGCCAATAGCGGGAGTCTCGCAGATACGCAGTATTTT	CASSQANSGSLADTQYF
-	TRBV3-1	TRBJ2-1	-	TGTGCCAGCAGCCCCCGGAGACCTGGGTCGGAGGAGCAGTTCTTC	CASSPRRPGSEEQFF
-	TRBV27	TRBJ1-1	-	TGTGCCAGCAGTTTAATTGGGACACCCCCCAGGGCTTTCTTT	CASSLIGTPPRAFF
TRBD2	TRBV7-8	TRBJ2-5	-	TGTGCCAGCAGCTCCGGGACTAGCGGGAGTTATTTCCGCGTGCAGTACTTC	CASSSGTSGSYFRVQYF
-	TRBV7-7	TRBJ2-2	-	TGTGCTAGCAGTTCCGGACAGCCCTTCACCGGGGAGCTGTTTTTT	CASSSGQPFTGELFF
-	TRBV24-1	TRBJ2-3	-	TGTGCCACCAGTGATAAGGGACGTTCGGCAGATACGCAGTATTTT	CATSDKGRSADTQYF
TRBD1	TRBV7-2	TRBJ1-2	-	TGTACCAGCAGCCGCCGGGACAGGGAATATATCTATGGCTACACCTTC	CTSSRRDREYIYGYTF
-	TRBV20-1	TRBJ1-6	-	TGCAGTGCTAGAGGGATTGGTTCACCCCTCCACTTT	CSARGIGSPLHF
TRBD2	TRBV27	TRBJ2-7	-	TGTGCCAGCAGACCCCCCGGGAGGGGAACCTACGAGCAGTACTTC	CASRPPGRGTYEQYF
-	TRBV5-1	TRBJ2-5	many	TGCGCCAGCAGCTTGGAAGGGGAGGAGACCCAGTACTTC	CASSLEGEETQYF
-	TRBV6-2/TRBV6-3	TRBJ1-6	-	TGTGCCAGCACCGAGCTAAGTGGGGATAATTCACCCCCCCACTTT	CASTELSGDNSPPHF
TRBD1	TRBV27	TRBJ1-5	-	TGTGCCAGCAGTGCTGCAGGGGGGTATAGCAATCAGCCCCAGCATTTT	CASSAAGGYSNQPQHF
TRBD2	TRBV12-5	TRBJ2-7	-	TGTGCTAGTGGTTTGTCTAGCGGGAGTTCCTACGAGCAGTACTTC	CASGLSSGSSYEQYF
-	TRBV2	TRBJ1-2	-	TGTGCCAGCGCAGCTGGGGTCTCGAGGGGCTACACCTTC	CASAAGVSRGYTF
-	TRBV4-1	TRBJ2-1	-	TGCGCCAGCAGCCAAGAATTTGCGGAACAGTGGGCTCCAGGATTTGAGCAGTTCTTC	CASSQEFAEQWAPGFEQFF
TRBD1	TRBV20-1	TRBJ1-5	-	TGCAGTGCTGAGATAGGGACAGCAAACAATCAGCCCCAGCATTTT	CSAEIGTANNQPQHF
-	TRBV12-3/TRBV12-4	TRBJ1-2	-	TGTGCCAGCAGTTCCAGGATAGCGTCTGGCTACACCTTC	CASSSRIASGYTF
-	TRBV6-6	TRBJ1-5	-	TGTGCCAGCAGTTACTCGGGGACCCTCGATCAGCCCCAGCATTTT	CASSYSGTLDQPQHF
-	TRBV29-1	TRBJ1-2	-	TGCAGCGTTGAACGGGGGAACTATGGCTACACCTTC	CSVERGNYGYTF
-	TRBV29-1	TRBJ2-6	few	TGCAGCGTTGAAGTGGGGCCTGGGGCCAACGTCCTGACTTTC	CSVEVGPGANVLTF
TRBD2	TRBV4-2	TRBJ2-1	few	TGTGCCAGCAGCCAAGGGATTGGGACTAGCGGAGACAATGAGCAGTTCTTC	CASSQGIGTSGDNEQFF
-	TRBV5-1	TRBJ2-1	once	TGCGCCAGTCAAAGGGGCCCCTACAATGAGCAGTTCTTC	CASQRGPYNEQFF
-	TRBV18	TRBJ2-3	-	TGTGCCAGCTCACCCCGACAGGTCTCAGATACGCAGTATTTT	CASSPRQVSDTQYF
TRBD1	TRBV27	TRBJ1-1	few	TGTGCCAGTAGTAACAGGGGACAACCTTCCTTCATGAACACTGAAGCTTTCTTT	CASSNRGQPSFMNTEAFF
-	TRBV12-3/TRBV12-4	TRBJ2-3	few	TGTGCCAGCAGCCCCGGGTCTCTGAATACAGATACGCAGTATTTT	CASSPGSLNTDTQYF
-	TRBV20-1	TRBJ2-5	once	TGCAGTGCTAGACCGCCCCTCGCGGGGCAGGGGACCCAGTACTTC	CSARPPLAGQGTQYF
-	TRBV5-4	TRBJ2-5	-	TGTGCCAGCAGCTTGAGGACACGAGAAGAGACCCAGTACTTC	CASSLRTREETQYF
TRBD2	TRBV27	TRBJ2-5	many	TGTGCCAGCAGCACCCCAGGACTAGCGAGGGAGACCCAGTACTTC	CASSTPGLARETQYF
-	TRBV9	TRBJ2-5	-	TGTGCCAGCAGCGTAGGTGCAGGGGACGAGACCCAGTACTTC	CASSVGAGDETQYF
TRBD1	TRBV5-5	TRBJ1-1	-	TGTGCCAGCATTAAAGCTATCGGACAGGGGAACACTGAAGCTTTCTTT	CASIKAIGQGNTEAFF
TRBD2	TRBV4-2	TRBJ2-5	-	TGTGCCAGCAGCCAAGGAACACTTAGCGGGAGAGAAGAGACCCAGTACTTC	CASSQGTLSGREETQYF
-	TRBV2	TRBJ2-5	-	TGTGCCAGCAGTGAAGGCGCCCCAGCCCAAGAGACCCAGTACTTC	CASSEGAPAQETQYF
TRBD1	TRBV12-3/TRBV12-4	TRBJ1-2	few	TGTGCCAGCAGCACGGACAGGGGCTATGGCTACACCTTC	CASSTDRGYGYTF
-	TRBV29-1	TRBJ2-3	-	TGCAGCGTTGAGGGTGAACTAGGGCTAAGTGCGCAGTATTTT	CSVEGELGLSAQYF
-	TRBV7-2	TRBJ2-3	-	TGTGCCAGCAGCTTATTTTCCGAAGATACGCAGTATTTT	CASSLFSEDTQYF
TRBD2	TRBV7-6	TRBJ2-7	-	TGTGCCAGCAGCTCAGTACCGGGACTAGCGGGAGCCTACGAGCAGTACTTC	CASSSVPGLAGAYEQYF
-	TRBV27	TRBJ2-7	-	TGTGCCAGCGTTGGGGCAGGCAAATCCTACGAGCAGTACTTC	CASVGAGKSYEQYF
TRBD2	TRBV24-1	TRBJ2-1	-	TGTGCCACCAGTGATCTCGGGACTAGCGGGGCTGGAAAACAGTTCTTC	CATSDLGTSGAGKQFF
-	TRBV7-9	TRBJ2-7	few	TGTGCCAGCAGCGATGGAGGGGTCGAGCAGTACTTC	CASSDGGVEQYF
TRBD2	TRBV9	TRBJ2-7	-	TGTGCCAGCAGCCGGACTAGCTTCCCAAACGAGCAGTACTTC	CASSRTSFPNEQYF
-	TRBV12-3/TRBV12-4	TRBJ1-5	-	TGTGCCAGCAGTCGTAACAGCCAGAATCAGCCCCAGCATTTT	CASSRNSQNQPQHF
-	TRBV7-2	TRBJ1-4	-	TGTGCCAGCAGCTCACCCCCAGGAGGCGAAAAACTGTTTTTT	CASSSPPGGEKLFF
TRBD1	TRBV12-3/TRBV12-4	TRBJ2-3	-	TGTGCCAGCAGTTTATACGCCCACAGGGGAGGCACAGATACGCAGTATTTT	CASSLYAHRGGTDTQYF